Sequencing of this T cell receptor (beta chain) was carried out in a study of response to subunit inactivated influenza vaccine. TCRdb recomputed calls from the RT-PCR reads with MiXCR, one row per CDR3 protein. The sample has fewer than 750,000 distinct CDR3 sequences; roughly 15% are singletons. General study points: Every seasonal influenza vaccination brings in few new T cells, the authors suggested.

Remarks on this clonotype: Its antigen is undetermined.

V lost 5 bases to trimming and J lost 3 bases, with 20 bases between them. The CDR3 spans 16 residues. Germline V CDR1 and CDR2: MDHEN, SYDVKM. This sequence originates from a man aged 50 to 60 who received an inactivated influenza vaccine. The genes are TRBV28 and TRBJ2-7; possible D gene TRBD1, 6 bases. Sequenced here: PBMCs from blood, sampled 12 days after vaccination. The CDR3 protein is CASSLRGTSGNYEQYF. The DNA of the CDR3 is TGTGCCAGCAGTCTGCGAGGGACATCGGGGAACTACGAGCAGTACTTC.